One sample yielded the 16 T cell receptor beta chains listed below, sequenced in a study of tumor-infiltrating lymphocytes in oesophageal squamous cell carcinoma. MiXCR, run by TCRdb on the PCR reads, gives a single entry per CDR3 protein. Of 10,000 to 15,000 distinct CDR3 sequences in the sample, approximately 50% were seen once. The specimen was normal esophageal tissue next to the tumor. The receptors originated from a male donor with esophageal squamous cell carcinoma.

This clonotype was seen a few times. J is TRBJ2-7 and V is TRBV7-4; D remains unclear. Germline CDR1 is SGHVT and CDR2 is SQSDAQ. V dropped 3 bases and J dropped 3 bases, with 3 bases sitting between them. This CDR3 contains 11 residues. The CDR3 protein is CASSFSYEQYF. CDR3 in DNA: TGTGCCAGCAGCTTCAGCTACGAGCAGTACTTC.

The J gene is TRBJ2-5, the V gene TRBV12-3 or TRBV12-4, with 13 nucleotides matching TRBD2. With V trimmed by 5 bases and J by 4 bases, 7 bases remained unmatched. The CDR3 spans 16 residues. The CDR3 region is CASSQIGLAGVETQYF. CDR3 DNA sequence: TGTGCCAGCAGTCAAATTGGACTAGCGGGAGTAGAGACCCAGTACTTC.

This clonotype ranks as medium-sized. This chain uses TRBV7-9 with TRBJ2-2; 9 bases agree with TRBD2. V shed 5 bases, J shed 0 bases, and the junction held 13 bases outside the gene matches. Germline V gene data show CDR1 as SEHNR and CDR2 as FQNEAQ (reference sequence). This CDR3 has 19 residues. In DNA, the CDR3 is TGTGCCAGCAGCCGGAAGGGGGCGGGAGGGGTCGCGAACACCGGGGAGCTGTTTTTT. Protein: CASSRKGAGGVANTGELFF. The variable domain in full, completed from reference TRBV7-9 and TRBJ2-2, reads DTGVSQNPRHKITKRGQNVTFRCDPISEHNRLYWYRQTLGQGPEFLTYFQNEAQLEKSRLLSDRFSAERPKGSFSTLEIQRTEQGDSAMYLCASSRKGAGGVANTGELFFGEGSRLTVL.

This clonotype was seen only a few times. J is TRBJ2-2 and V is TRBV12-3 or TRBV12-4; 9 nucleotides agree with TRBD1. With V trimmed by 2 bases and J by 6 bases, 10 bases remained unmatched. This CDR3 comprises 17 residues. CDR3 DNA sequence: TGTGCCAGCAGTTTAAATGCCGGGACAGGGAAAGCCGGGGAGCTGTTTTTT. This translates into CASSLNAGTGKAGELFF.

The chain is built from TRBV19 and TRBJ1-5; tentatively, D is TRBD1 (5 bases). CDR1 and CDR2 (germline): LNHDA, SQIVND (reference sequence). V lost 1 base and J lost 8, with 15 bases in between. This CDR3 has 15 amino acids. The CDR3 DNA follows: TGTGCCAGTAGTATAGTTAGCCAGGGTTATGAGCCCCAGCATTTT. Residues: CASSIVSQGYEPQHF. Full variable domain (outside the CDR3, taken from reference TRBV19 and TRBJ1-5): DGGITQSPKYLFRKEGQNVTLSCEQNLNHDAMYWYRQDPGQGLRLIYYSQIVNDFQKGDIAEGYSVSREKKESFPLTVTSAQKNPTAFYLCASSIVSQGYEPQHFGDGTRLSIL.

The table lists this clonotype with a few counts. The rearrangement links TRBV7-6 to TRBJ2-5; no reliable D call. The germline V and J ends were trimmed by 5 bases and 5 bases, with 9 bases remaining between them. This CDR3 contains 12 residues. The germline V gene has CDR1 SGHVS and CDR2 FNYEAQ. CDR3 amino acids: CASSPHAETQYF. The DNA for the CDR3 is TGTGCCAGCAGCCCCCACGCTGAGACCCAGTACTTC. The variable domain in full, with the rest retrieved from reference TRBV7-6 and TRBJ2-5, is GAGVSQSPRYKVTKRGQDVALRCDPISGHVSLYWYRQALGQGPEFLTYFNYEAQQDKSGLPNDRFSAERPEGSISTLTIQRTEQRDSAMYRCASSPHAETQYFGPGTRLLVL.

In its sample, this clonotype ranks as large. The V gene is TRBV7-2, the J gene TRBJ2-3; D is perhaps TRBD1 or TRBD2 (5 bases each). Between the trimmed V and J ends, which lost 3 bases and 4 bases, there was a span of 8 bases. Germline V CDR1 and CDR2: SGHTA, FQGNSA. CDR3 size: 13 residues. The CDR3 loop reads CASSLGTADTQYF. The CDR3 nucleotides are TGTGCCAGCAGCTTGGGGACGGCAGATACGCAGTATTTT.

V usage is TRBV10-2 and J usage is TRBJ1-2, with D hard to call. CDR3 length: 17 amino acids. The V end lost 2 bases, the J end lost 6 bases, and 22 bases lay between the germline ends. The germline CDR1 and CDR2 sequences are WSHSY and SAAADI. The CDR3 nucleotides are TGCGCCAGCAGTGAGAGAACCCCCGTTCCGCTGGGAGATGGCTACACCTTC. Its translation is CASSERTPVPLGDGYTF.

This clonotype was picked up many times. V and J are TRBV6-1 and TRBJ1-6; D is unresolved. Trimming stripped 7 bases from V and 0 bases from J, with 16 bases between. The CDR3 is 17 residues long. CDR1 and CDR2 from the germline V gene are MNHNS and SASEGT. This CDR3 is CASMRDTSSSYNSPLHF. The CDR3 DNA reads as TGTGCCAGCATGAGAGACACATCGAGCTCCTATAATTCACCCCTCCACTTT.

The CDR3 region has the DNA TGTGCCAGCAGGATTTCCAATGAGCAGTTCTTC. Translating it yields CASRISNEQFF. The chain has TRBV7-9 and TRBJ2-1; unclear D gene. Germline V gene sequence: CDR1 SEHNR, CDR2 FQNEAQ (reference sequence). V was trimmed by 6 bases and J by 6 bases, leaving 6 bases between them. The CDR3 spans 11 residues. The full variable domain, rest sourced from reference TRBV7-9 and TRBJ2-1, is DTGVSQNPRHKITKRGQNVTFRCDPISEHNRLYWYRQTLGQGPEFLTYFQNEAQLEKSRLLSDRFSAERPKGSFSTLEIQRTEQGDSAMYLCASRISNEQFFGPGTRLTVL.

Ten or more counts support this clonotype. This CDR3 is CASKTTGFSNQPQHF. CDR3 nucleotides: TGTGCCAGCAAAACGACAGGGTTCAGCAATCAGCCCCAGCATTTT. The gene calls are TRBV6-1 and TRBJ1-5, with TRBD1 matching 7 bases. The CDR3 runs 15 residues. The germline V gene has CDR1 MNHNS and CDR2 SASEGT. The V and J ends lost 7 bases and 1 base, in that order; junction bases with no gene match: 7.

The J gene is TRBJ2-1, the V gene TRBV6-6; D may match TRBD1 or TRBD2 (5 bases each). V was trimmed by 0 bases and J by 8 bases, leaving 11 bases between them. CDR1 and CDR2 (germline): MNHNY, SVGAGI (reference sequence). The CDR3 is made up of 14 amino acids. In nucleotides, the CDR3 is TGTGCCAGCAGTTACTCGAGAGGGACCGATGAGCAGTTCTTC. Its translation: CASSYSRGTDEQFF.

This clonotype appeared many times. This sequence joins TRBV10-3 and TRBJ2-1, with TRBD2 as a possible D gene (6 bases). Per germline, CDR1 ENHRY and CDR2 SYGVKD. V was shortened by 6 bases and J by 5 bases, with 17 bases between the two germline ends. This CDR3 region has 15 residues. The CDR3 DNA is TGTGCCATCAGCCCAGGGTCGGGAGCCGACAATGAGCAGTTCTTC. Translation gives CAISPGSGADNEQFF.

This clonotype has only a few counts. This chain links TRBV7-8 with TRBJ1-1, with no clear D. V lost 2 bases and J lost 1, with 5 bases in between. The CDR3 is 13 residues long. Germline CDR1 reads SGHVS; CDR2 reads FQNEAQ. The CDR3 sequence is CASSLSENTEAFF. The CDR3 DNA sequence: TGTGCCAGCAGCTTATCGGAGAACACTGAAGCTTTCTTT.

CDR3 nucleotides: TGTGCCACCAGTGATTGGCAGGGAAATGGCTACACCTTC. Amino acids: CATSDWQGNGYTF. The V call is TRBV24-1, the J call TRBJ1-2, with TRBD1 as a possible D gene (5 bases). Germline V gene data show CDR1 as KGHDR and CDR2 as SFDVKD. This CDR3 region has 13 residues. V was clipped by 2 bases and J by 6 bases, with 9 bases between them.

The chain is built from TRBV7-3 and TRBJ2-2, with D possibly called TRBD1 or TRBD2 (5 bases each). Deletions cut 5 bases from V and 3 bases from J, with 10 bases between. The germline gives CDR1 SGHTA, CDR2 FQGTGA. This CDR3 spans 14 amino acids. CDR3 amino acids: CASSEGFHTGELFF. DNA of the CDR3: TGTGCCAGCAGCGAGGGGTTCCACACCGGGGAGCTGTTTTTT.